A single sample is the source of the 10 T cell receptor beta chains below, sequenced in a study of response to subunit inactivated influenza vaccine. From the RT-PCR reads, TCRdb called clonotypes with MiXCR, one entry per CDR3 protein. The sample records 290,000 or so distinct CDR3 sequences, over 20% being singletons. Sequencing used PBMCs from blood, obtained about 20 months after vaccination. Every receptor here comes from a man between 45 and 75 years old who received an inactivated influenza vaccine.

The table lists this clonotype with a few counts. V is TRBV3-1 and J is TRBJ1-1; TRBD1 matches at 9 bases. The trim removed 0 bases at V and 1 base at J, leaving 3 bases unmatched. Germline V CDR1 and CDR2: LGHDT, YNNKEL (reference sequence). The CDR3 loop spans 16 amino acids. CDR3 residues: CASSQETTGGNTEAFF. The CDR3 nucleotides are TGTGCCAGCAGCCAAGAGACGACAGGGGGGAACACTGAAGCTTTCTTT.

There are many counts of this clonotype. The chain has TRBV3-1 and TRBJ1-5; D is unclear. Germline CDR1 and CDR2: LGHDT and YNNKEL (reference sequence). Trimming left V 2 bases short and J 7 bases short, with 12 bases between. CDR3 length equals 14 residues. The CDR3 protein is CASSQKTGSQPQHF. CDR3 DNA: TGTGCCAGCAGCCAAAAGACGGGATCCCAGCCCCAGCATTTT. Drawing the rest from reference TRBV3-1 and TRBJ1-5, the complete variable domain is DTAVSQTPKYLVTQMGNDKSIKCEQNLGHDTMYWYKQDSKKFLKIMFSYNNKELIINETVPNRFSPKSPDKAHLNLHINSLELGDSAVYFCASSQKTGSQPQHFGDGTRLSIL.

This chain connects TRBV5-4 to TRBJ2-7; the D is unclear. This CDR3 is built from 13 residues. The V gene's germline CDR1 is SGHNT and CDR2 YYREEE (reference sequence). V was pared by 4 bases and J by 1 base, with 9 bases between. The CDR3 loop is CASSHYSSYEQYF. In DNA, the CDR3 is TGTGCCAGCAGCCACTACAGTTCCTACGAGCAGTACTTC.

This clonotype has more than one count but fewer than ten. V usage is TRBV7-3 and J usage is TRBJ2-1, with 11 positions matching TRBD2. CDR3 length: 15 residues. V lost 4 bases to trimming and J lost 8 bases; unmatched junction nucleotides: 7. Per the germline V gene, CDR1 is SGHTA and CDR2 is FQGTGA. In DNA, the CDR3 is TGTGCCAGCAGCTCCACTAGCGGGAGTAAGGATGAGCAGTTCTTC. Amino acids: CASSSTSGSKDEQFF.

This clonotype came up many times. The gene calls are TRBV5-1 and TRBJ1-3; no clear D gene. The V gene lost 3 bases and the J gene lost 0 bases, with 10 bases spanning the gap. Germline V lookup: CDR1 SGHRS, CDR2 YFSETQ. The CDR3 runs 15 residues. CDR3 coding DNA: TGCGCCAGCAGCTCGGACGGTAGCTCTGGAAACACCATATATTTT. Its protein is CASSSDGSSGNTIYF.

V and J are TRBV5-1 and TRBJ2-5, with TRBD1 matching over 9 bases. CDR1 is SGHRS, CDR2 YFSETQ, per germline. The CDR3 is made up of 13 amino acids. V lost 4 bases and J lost 7; bases outside the gene matches: 5. This CDR3 is CASSGPDRGTQYF. For the CDR3, the DNA is TGCGCCAGCAGCGGACCGGACAGGGGGACCCAGTACTTC.

This clonotype was detected a few times. V is TRBV27 and J is TRBJ2-2; TRBD1 or TRBD2 may be the D gene (6 bases each). The length of the CDR3 is 15 residues. The ends were cut back, 4 bases at V and 7 bases at J, with 16 bases in the middle. CDR1 MNHEY and CDR2 SMNVEV come from the germline V gene (reference sequence). In DNA form, the CDR3 reads TGTGCCAGCAGTTCCGGAGGGGGGTTGGTCGGGGAGCTGTTTTTT. Amino acids: CASSSGGGLVGELFF.

This clonotype occurred a few times. In DNA form, the CDR3 reads TGTGCCAGCTCACCACAATCGGGGGGCAGAAACACTGAAGCTTTCTTT. This translates into CASSPQSGGRNTEAFF. This chain links TRBV18 with TRBJ1-1; possible D gene TRBD1, 6 bases. The CDR3 has 16 amino acids. Germline-derived CDR1 and CDR2 are KGHSH and LQKENI. Trimming shortened V by 1 base and J by 2 bases, and 14 bases separated the two germline ends.

The chain has TRBV12-3 or TRBV12-4 and TRBJ2-2; the D is unclear. This CDR3 contains 15 residues. Trimming removed 1 base at V and 0 bases at J, with 6 bases between. CDR3 bases: TGTGCCAGCAGTTTAGGACTCCCGAACACCGGGGAGCTGTTTTTT. Its translation: CASSLGLPNTGELFF.

This clonotype was found a few times. This chain connects TRBV6-1 to TRBJ1-6; D perhaps matches TRBD1 (5 bases). The CDR3 is 15 amino acids. Germline V lookup: CDR1 MNHNS, CDR2 SASEGT. Trimming left V 8 bases short and J 11 bases short, with 22 bases between. CDR3 amino acids: CASSYGTAGLTPLHF. Written as DNA, the CDR3 is TGTGCCAGCTCCTACGGGACCGCCGGGTTAACACCCCTCCACTTT.